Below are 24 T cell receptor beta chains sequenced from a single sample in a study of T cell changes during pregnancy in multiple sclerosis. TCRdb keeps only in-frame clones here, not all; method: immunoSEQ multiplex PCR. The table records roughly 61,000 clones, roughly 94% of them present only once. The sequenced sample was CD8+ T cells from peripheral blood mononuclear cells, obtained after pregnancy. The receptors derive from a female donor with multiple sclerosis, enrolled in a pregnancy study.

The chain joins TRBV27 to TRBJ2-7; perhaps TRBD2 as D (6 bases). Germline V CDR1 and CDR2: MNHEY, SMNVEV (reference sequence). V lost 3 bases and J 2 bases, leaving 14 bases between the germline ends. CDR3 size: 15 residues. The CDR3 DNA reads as TGTGCCAGCAGTTTTCTCTCAGGCGGGGCCTACGAGCAGTACTTC. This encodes CASSFLSGGAYEQYF.

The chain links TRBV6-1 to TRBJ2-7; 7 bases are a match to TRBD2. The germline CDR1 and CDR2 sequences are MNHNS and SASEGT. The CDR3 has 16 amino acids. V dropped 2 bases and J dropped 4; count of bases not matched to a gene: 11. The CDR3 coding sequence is TGTGCCAGCAGTGAAAGGTGGGCGGGAGAGGGGTACGAGCAGTACTTC. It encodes CASSERWAGEGYEQYF.

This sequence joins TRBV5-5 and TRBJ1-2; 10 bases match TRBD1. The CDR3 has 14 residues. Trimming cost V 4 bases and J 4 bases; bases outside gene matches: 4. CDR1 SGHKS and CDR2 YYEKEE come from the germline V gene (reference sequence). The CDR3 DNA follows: TGTGCCAGCAGCCCCGACAGGGGGCTCTATGGCTACACCTTC. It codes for CASSPDRGLYGYTF.

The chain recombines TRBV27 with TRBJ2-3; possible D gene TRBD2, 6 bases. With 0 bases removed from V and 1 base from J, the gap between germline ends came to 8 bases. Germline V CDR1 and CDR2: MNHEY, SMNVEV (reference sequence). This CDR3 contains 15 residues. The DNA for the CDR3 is TGTGCCAGCAGTTTATCCCCGGGAGGCACAGATACGCAGTATTTT. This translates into CASSLSPGGTDTQYF.

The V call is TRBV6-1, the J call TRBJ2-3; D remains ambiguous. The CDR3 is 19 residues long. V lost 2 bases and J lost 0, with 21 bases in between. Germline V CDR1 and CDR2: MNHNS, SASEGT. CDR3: CASSEPIWVAVTSTDTQYF. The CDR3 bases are TGTGCCAGCAGTGAACCGATTTGGGTCGCGGTTACTAGCACAGATACGCAGTATTTT.

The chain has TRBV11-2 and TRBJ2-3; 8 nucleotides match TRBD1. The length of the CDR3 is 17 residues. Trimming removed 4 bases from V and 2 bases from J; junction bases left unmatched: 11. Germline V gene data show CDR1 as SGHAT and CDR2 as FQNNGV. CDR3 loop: CASSSHSTGADTDTQYF. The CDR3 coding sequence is TGTGCCAGCAGCTCACATTCGACAGGGGCGGACACAGATACGCAGTATTTT.

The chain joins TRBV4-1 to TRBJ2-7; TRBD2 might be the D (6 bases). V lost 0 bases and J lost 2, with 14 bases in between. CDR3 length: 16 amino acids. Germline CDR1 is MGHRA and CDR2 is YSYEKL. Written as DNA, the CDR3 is TGCGCCAGCAGCCAAGAATTGGGGGGAGCCGCCTACGAGCAGTACTTC. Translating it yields CASSQELGGAAYEQYF.

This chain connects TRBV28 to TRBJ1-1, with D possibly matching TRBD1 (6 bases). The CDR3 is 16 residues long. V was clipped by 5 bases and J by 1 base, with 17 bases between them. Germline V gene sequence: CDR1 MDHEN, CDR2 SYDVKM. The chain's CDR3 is CASSDPWGTRNTEAFF. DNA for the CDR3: TGTGCCAGCAGTGATCCCTGGGGGACAAGGAACACTGAAGCTTTCTTT.

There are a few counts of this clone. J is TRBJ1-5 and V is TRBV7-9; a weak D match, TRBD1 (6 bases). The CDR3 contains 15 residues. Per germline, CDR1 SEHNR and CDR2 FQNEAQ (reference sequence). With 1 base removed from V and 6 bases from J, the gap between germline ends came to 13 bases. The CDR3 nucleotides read TGTGCCAGCAGCTTAGGATCCCAGGGGTTTCAGCCCCAGCATTTT. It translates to CASSLGSQGFQPQHF.

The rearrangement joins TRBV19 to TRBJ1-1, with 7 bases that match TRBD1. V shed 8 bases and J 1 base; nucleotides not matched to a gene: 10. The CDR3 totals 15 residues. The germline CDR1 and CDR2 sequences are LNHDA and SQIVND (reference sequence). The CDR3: CASRRRRDRNTEAFF. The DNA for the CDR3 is TGTGCCAGTCGAAGACGCAGGGACAGGAACACTGAAGCTTTCTTT.

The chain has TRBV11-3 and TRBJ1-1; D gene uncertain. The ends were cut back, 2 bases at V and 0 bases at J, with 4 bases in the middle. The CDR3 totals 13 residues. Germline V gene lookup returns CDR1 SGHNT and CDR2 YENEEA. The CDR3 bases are TGTGCCAGCAGCTTACCGTTGAACACTGAAGCTTTCTTT. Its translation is CASSLPLNTEAFF.

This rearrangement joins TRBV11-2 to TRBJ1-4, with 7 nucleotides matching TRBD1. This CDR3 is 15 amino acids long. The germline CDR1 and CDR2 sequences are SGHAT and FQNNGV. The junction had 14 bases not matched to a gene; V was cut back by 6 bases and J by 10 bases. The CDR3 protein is CASRAGTVPIGKLFF. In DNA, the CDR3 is TGTGCCAGCAGGGCCGGGACAGTTCCAATAGGAAAACTGTTTTTT.

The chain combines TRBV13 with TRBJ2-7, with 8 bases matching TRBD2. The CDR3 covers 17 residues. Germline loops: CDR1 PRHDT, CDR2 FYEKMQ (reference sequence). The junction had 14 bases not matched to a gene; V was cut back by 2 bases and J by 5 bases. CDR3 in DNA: TGTGCCAGCAGCTTAAAGCTCGCGGCAGCGGGAGACCACGAGCAGTACTTC. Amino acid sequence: CASSLKLAAAGDHEQYF.

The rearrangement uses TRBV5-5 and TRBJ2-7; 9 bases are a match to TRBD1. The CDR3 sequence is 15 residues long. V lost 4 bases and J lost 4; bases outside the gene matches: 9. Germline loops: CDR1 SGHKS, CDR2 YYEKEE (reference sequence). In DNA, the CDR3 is TGTGCCAGCAGCGTGGGACAGGGAAGAGGATACGAGCAGTACTTC. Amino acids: CASSVGQGRGYEQYF.

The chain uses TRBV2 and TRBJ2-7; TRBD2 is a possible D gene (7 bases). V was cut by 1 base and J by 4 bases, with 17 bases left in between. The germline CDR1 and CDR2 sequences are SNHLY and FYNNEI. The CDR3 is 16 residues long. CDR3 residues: CASSEGAGAVQYEQYF. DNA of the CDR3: TGTGCCAGCAGTGAAGGGGCGGGGGCGGTTCAGTACGAGCAGTACTTC.

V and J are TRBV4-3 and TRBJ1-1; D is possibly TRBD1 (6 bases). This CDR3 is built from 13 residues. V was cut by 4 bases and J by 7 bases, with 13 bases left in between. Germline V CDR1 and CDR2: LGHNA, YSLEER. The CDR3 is CASSPSRGGEAFF. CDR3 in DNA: TGCGCCAGCAGCCCCTCCAGAGGGGGTGAAGCTTTCTTT.

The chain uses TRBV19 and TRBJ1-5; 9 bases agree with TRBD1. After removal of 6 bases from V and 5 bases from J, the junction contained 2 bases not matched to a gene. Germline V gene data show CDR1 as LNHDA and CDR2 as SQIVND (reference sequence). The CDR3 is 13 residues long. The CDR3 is CASSRTGDQPQHF. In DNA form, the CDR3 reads TGTGCCAGTAGCCGGACAGGGGATCAGCCCCAGCATTTT. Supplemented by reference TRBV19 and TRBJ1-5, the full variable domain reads DGGITQSPKYLFRKEGQNVTLSCEQNLNHDAMYWYRQDPGQGLRLIYYSQIVNDFQKGDIAEGYSVSREKKESFPLTVTSAQKNPTAFYLCASSRTGDQPQHFGDGTRLSIL.

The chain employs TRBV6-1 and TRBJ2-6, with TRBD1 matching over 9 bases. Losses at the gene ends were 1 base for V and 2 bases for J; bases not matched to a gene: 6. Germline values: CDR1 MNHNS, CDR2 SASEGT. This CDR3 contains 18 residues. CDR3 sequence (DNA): TGTGCCAGCAGTGAAGTCCCGGGGACAGGGACTGGGGCCAACGTCCTGACTTTC. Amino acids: CASSEVPGTGTGANVLTF.

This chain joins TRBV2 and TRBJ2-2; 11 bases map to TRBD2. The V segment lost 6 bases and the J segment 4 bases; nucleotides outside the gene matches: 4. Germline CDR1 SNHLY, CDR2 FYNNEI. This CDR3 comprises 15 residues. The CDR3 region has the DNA TGTGCCAGCAGGGATAGCGGGAGGGGCACCGGGGAGCTGTTTTTT. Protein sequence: CASRDSGRGTGELFF.

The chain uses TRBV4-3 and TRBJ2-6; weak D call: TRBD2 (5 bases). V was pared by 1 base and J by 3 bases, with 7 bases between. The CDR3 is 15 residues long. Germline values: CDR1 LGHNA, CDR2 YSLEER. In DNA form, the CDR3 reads TGCGCCAGCAGCCAAGTCGGGAATGGGGCCAACGTCCTGACTTTC. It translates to CASSQVGNGANVLTF.

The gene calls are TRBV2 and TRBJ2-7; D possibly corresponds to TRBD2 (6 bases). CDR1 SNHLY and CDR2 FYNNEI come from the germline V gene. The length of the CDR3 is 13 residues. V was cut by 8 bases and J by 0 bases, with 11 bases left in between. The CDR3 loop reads CASWDSTSYEQYF. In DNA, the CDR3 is TGTGCCAGCTGGGACTCGACCTCCTACGAGCAGTACTTC. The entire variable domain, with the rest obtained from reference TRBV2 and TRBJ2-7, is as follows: EPEVTQTPSHQVTQMGQEVILRCVPISNHLYFYWYRQILGQKVEFLVSFYNNEISEKSEIFDDQFSVERPDGSNFTLKIRSTKLEDSAMYFCASWDSTSYEQYFGPGTRLTVT.

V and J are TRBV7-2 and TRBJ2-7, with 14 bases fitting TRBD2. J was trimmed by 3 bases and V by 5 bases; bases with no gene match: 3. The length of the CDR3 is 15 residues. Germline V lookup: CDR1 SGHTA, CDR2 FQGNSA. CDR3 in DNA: TGTGCCAGCAGCGCGGGACTAGCGGGAGACTACGAGCAGTACTTC. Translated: CASSAGLAGDYEQYF.

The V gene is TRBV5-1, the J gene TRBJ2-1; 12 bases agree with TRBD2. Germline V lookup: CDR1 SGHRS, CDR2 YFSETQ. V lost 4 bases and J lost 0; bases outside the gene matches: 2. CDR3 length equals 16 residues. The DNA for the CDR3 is TGCGCCAGCAGCCCGACTAGCGGGAGCTCCTACAATGAGCAGTTCTTC. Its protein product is CASSPTSGSSYNEQFF.

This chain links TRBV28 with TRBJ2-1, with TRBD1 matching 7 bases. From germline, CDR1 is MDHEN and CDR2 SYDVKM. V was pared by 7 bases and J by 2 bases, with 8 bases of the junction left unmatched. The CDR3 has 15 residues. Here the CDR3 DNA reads TGTGCCAGCACCCCATGGGACAGCCCCTACAATGAGCAGTTCTTC. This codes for CASTPWDSPYNEQFF.